These 27 T cell receptor beta chains share one sample of origin, sequenced in a study of T cell responses to AZD1222 COVID-19 vaccine. TCRdb's table, derived via immunoSEQ multiplex PCR, lists solely in-frame clones and lacks some. The sample includes roughly 97,000 clones, more than 85% of them seen just once. The sequenced sample was peripheral blood, obtained on day 0 of AZD1222 vaccination. The receptors originated from an adult in good health.

This rearrangement joins TRBV6-5 to TRBJ2-1; 10 nucleotides match TRBD2. CDR3 length equals 15 residues. V trimming: 0 bases; J trimming: 13 bases; junction bases outside the gene matches: 9. Germline loops: CDR1 MNHEY, CDR2 SVGAGI. In nucleotides, the CDR3 is TGTGCCAGCAGTTACTCGAGAACTAGCGGGATAAGACAGTTCTTC. Its translation: CASSYSRTSGIRQFF.

As for this clone: The sample has other DNA sequences that encode this CDR3 too. This sequence joins TRBV30 and TRBJ1-5, with D uncertain. Deletions cut 0 bases from V and 4 bases from J, with 7 bases between. The CDR3 consists of 13 residues. From germline, CDR1 is GTSNPN and CDR2 SVGIG (reference sequence). The DNA of the CDR3 is TGTGCCTGGAGTGTTGCGGGGAATCAGCCCCAGCATTTT. Its protein is CAWSVAGNQPQHF.

The J gene is TRBJ1-4, the V gene TRBV12-2. TRBV12-2 is a pseudogene segment. CDR3 length: 14 amino acids. This CDR3 reads CASRLGHPSEKLFF. CDR3 DNA: TGTGCAAGTCGCTTAGGCCATCCAAGCGAAAAACTGTTTTTT.

The chain employs TRBV11-2 and TRBJ1-6; the D is unclear. Germline lookup yields CDR1 SGHAT and CDR2 FQNNGV. The CDR3 sequence is 13 residues long. V was trimmed by 0 bases and J by 9 bases, leaving 6 bases between them. CDR3 region: CASSLEGSSPLHF. The CDR3 DNA is TGTGCCAGCAGCTTAGAGGGAAGTTCACCCCTCCACTTT.

This clone is a singleton in its sample. This chain links TRBV9 with TRBJ1-4; a weak D match, TRBD1 (6 bases). Trimming left V 0 bases short and J 8 bases short, with 17 bases between. The CDR3 extends over 16 amino acids. CDR1 is SGDLS and CDR2 is YYNGEE in the germline V gene. DNA for the CDR3: TGTGCCAGCAGCGTAGGGATCCGGGACACTGGGGAAAAACTGTTTTTT. Translation gives CASSVGIRDTGEKLFF.

This chain links TRBV29-1 with TRBJ2-2; 9 positions match TRBD2. Germline loops: CDR1 SQVTM, CDR2 ANQGSEA. The J segment lost 3 bases and the V segment lost 4 bases, leaving 6 bases of the junction unmatched. The CDR3 is made up of 15 amino acids. The CDR3 sequence: CSVVGSGSHTGELFF. In nucleotides, the CDR3 is TGCAGCGTTGTCGGTAGCGGGAGTCACACCGGGGAGCTGTTTTTT.

The chain joins TRBV5-1 to TRBJ1-1, with D hard to call. V was cut by 0 bases and J by 3 bases, with 18 bases left in between. CDR1 SGHRS and CDR2 YFSETQ come from the germline V gene. This CDR3 has 17 residues. Here the CDR3 DNA reads TGCGCCAGCAGCTTGGCCTACCGGGGAAGATTGCACACTGAAGCTTTCTTT. Its translation: CASSLAYRGRLHTEAFF.

The chain links TRBV11-2 to TRBJ1-1, with a possible D match to TRBD1 (5 bases). Germline V CDR1 and CDR2: SGHAT, FQNNGV. The CDR3 totals 13 residues. The ends were cut back, 11 bases at V and 5 bases at J, with 18 bases in the middle. CDR3 region: CACGGGAVTEAFF. The DNA for the CDR3 is TGTGCCTGCGGTGGGGGAGCTGTAACTGAAGCTTTCTTT.

The CDR3 nucleotides are TGTGCCAGCGGTCAAGCCCACTCAGGGACTGAAGCTTTCTTT. This encodes CASGQAHSGTEAFF. The V gene is TRBV2, the J gene TRBJ1-1; maybe TRBD1 (5 bases). The CDR3 is made up of 14 amino acids. Trimming took off 8 bases at V and 5 bases at J, with 18 bases between the two ends. Germline-derived CDR1 and CDR2 are SNHLY and FYNNEI.

The chain employs TRBV11-3 and TRBJ2-7; 8 positions match TRBD2. CDR1 is SGHNT, CDR2 YENEEA, per germline. This CDR3 comprises 17 residues. V lost 5 bases and J lost 2; bases outside the gene matches: 14. CDR3 DNA: TGTGCCAGCAGCCCAAGTGGTTTGGCGGGAGGTCCCTACGAGCAGTACTTC. Its translation is CASSPSGLAGGPYEQYF.

This chain joins TRBV6-1 and TRBJ2-3; 7 nucleotides line up with TRBD2. Germline lookup yields CDR1 MNHNS and CDR2 SASEGT. The CDR3 loop spans 17 amino acids. The V and J ends lost 0 bases and 3 bases, in that order; junction bases with no gene match: 9. The CDR3 reads CASSEAGLWEGTDTQYF. The CDR3 DNA sequence: TGTGCCAGCAGTGAAGCGGGGCTGTGGGAGGGGACAGATACGCAGTATTTT.

The chain employs TRBV4-1 and TRBJ1-2; the D is unclear. The CDR3 spans 15 residues. CDR1 is MGHRA, CDR2 YSYEKL, per germline. V lost 2 bases and J 2 bases, leaving 12 bases between the germline ends. CDR3: CASSQPRTGNYGYTF. The CDR3 coding sequence is TGCGCCAGCAGCCAACCAAGGACGGGGAACTATGGCTACACCTTC.

The chain has TRBV7-9 and TRBJ2-3; D not resolved. This CDR3 spans 17 amino acids. Germline V CDR1 and CDR2: SEHNR, FQNEAQ (reference sequence). The ends were cut back, 4 bases at V and 1 base at J, with 18 bases in the middle. CDR3: CASSSTVDPRGTDTQYF. The CDR3 nucleotides are TGTGCCAGCAGCTCTACCGTGGACCCTCGAGGCACAGATACGCAGTATTTT.

This chain joins TRBV6-5 and TRBJ1-1, with D possibly TRBD1 on 5 matching bases. Germline V CDR1 and CDR2: MNHEY, SVGAGI. V lost 5 bases and J lost 10, with 20 bases in between. The CDR3 runs 14 residues. This CDR3 reads CASSPPGTPSGAFF. In DNA form, the CDR3 reads TGTGCCAGCAGTCCCCCCGGGACTCCTTCTGGAGCTTTCTTT.

This clone was observed once. The gene calls are TRBV2 and TRBJ2-7; 7 nucleotides match TRBD1. The V gene end was trimmed by 5 bases and the J gene end by 5 bases; junction bases not matched to a gene: 9. This CDR3 comprises 14 residues. Per germline, CDR1 SNHLY and CDR2 FYNNEI. CDR3 sequence: CASSRDSPPNEQYF. CDR3 DNA sequence: TGTGCCAGCAGTAGGGACAGTCCCCCTAACGAGCAGTACTTC.

The CDR3 region has the DNA TGTGCCATCAGGAACAGTGAATCTTCACCCCTCCACTTT. Amino acids: CAIRNSESSPLHF. This rearrangement joins TRBV10-3 to TRBJ1-6; D is unclear. Trimming shortened V by 6 bases and J by 9 bases, and 12 bases separated the two germline ends. The germline gives CDR1 ENHRY, CDR2 SYGVKD. The CDR3 has 13 amino acids.

This chain uses TRBV21-1 with TRBJ1-3. TRBV21-1 is designated a pseudogene. The CDR3 sequence is 12 residues long. The DNA of the CDR3 is TGTGCCAGCTCAAAGGGTGGAAACACCATATATTTT. Protein product: CASSKGGNTIYF.

The rearrangement uses TRBV7-9 and TRBJ1-2, with D uncertain. Trimming took 3 bases from V and 4 from J, leaving 6 bases between them. The CDR3 extends over 12 amino acids. Germline V gene sequence: CDR1 SEHNR, CDR2 FQNEAQ (reference sequence). CDR3 amino acids: CASSFRSYGYTF. The DNA of the CDR3 is TGTGCCAGCAGCTTTCGGTCCTATGGCTACACCTTC. The whole variable domain, remainder taken from reference TRBV7-9 and TRBJ1-2, is DTGVSQNPRHKITKRGQNVTFRCDPISEHNRLYWYRQTLGQGPEFLTYFQNEAQLEKSRLLSDRFSAERPKGSFSTLEIQRTEQGDSAMYLCASSFRSYGYTFGSGTRLTVV.

This sequence joins TRBV19 and TRBJ1-2, with D perhaps matching TRBD1 (6 bases). Germline V CDR1 and CDR2: LNHDA, SQIVND (reference sequence). The CDR3 covers 18 residues. Trimming pared 0 bases from V and 5 bases from J, leaving 22 bases between. The CDR3 reads CASSIDERRGLLDYGYTF. In nucleotides, the CDR3 is TGTGCCAGTAGTATAGATGAAAGGCGGGGGCTCCTGGATTATGGCTACACCTTC.

The rearrangement links TRBV30 to TRBJ1-2; TRBD1 is a possible D gene (5 bases). CDR3 size: 13 residues. Trimming left V 0 bases short and J 8 bases short, with 13 bases between. The germline CDR1 and CDR2 sequences are GTSNPN and SVGIG (reference sequence). The CDR3 region has the DNA TGTGCCTGGAGTGTCTTAGGGACTGTAGGCTACACCTTC. It is translated as CAWSVLGTVGYTF.

With respect to this clone: Distinct nucleotide sequences in the sample also encode this CDR3. V gene TRBV24-1 combines with J gene TRBJ1-5; D is unresolved. Between the trimmed V and J ends, which lost 4 bases and 4 bases, there was a span of 4 bases. From germline, CDR1 is KGHDR and CDR2 SFDVKD. This CDR3 comprises 12 residues. DNA of the CDR3: TGTGCCACCAGTGACAGGAATCAGCCCCAGCATTTT. Translated: CATSDRNQPQHF.

The chain has TRBV6-1 and TRBJ2-1; D call uncertain. V lost 2 bases, J lost 4 bases, and 6 bases lay in between. The CDR3 runs to 13 residues. Looked up from germline, CDR1 is MNHNS and CDR2 is SASEGT. The CDR3 reads CASSESLYNEQFF. In DNA form, the CDR3 reads TGTGCCAGCAGTGAATCCTTGTACAATGAGCAGTTCTTC.

The V call is TRBV7-9, the J call TRBJ1-6; D not resolved. This CDR3 spans 13 amino acids. In germline, CDR1 is SEHNR, CDR2 FQNEAQ (reference sequence). Between the trimmed V and J ends, which lost 5 bases and 8 bases, there was a span of 10 bases. CDR3: CASSIRRDSPLHF. The DNA of the CDR3 is TGTGCCAGCAGCATCCGACGGGATTCACCCCTCCACTTT.

V and J are TRBV29-1 and TRBJ2-7, with D maybe TRBD1 (5 bases). Germline V gene sequence: CDR1 SQVTM, CDR2 ANQGSEA. Trimming removed 5 bases from V and 2 bases from J, with 10 bases in between. The CDR3 length is 12 residues. CDR3 region: CSVMRQTYEQYF. The CDR3 nucleotides read TGCAGCGTTATGAGACAGACCTACGAGCAGTACTTC.

In the case of this clone: At one end, the junction sequence differs from germline, possibly due to a read error. V gene TRBV18 combines with J gene TRBJ2-5; the match to TRBD2 covers 8 bases. CDR3 length: 16 amino acids. Germline lookup yields CDR1 KGHSH and CDR2 LQKENI. Written as DNA, the CDR3 is TGTGCCAGCTCACCACCGGGGACTAGGGAAAGAGAGGCCCAGTACTTC. Protein sequence: CASSPPGTREREAQYF.

The chain is built from TRBV10-2 and TRBJ1-3; the match to TRBD1 covers 9 bases. There are 17 residues in the CDR3. V lost 1 base, J lost 4 bases, and 8 bases stayed unmatched. Germline V gene lookup returns CDR1 WSHSY and CDR2 SAAADI. CDR3 amino acids: CASSEFRVGTGGNTIYF. The DNA for the CDR3 is TGCGCCAGCAGTGAGTTCCGAGTCGGGACAGGGGGAAACACCATATATTTT.

The V call is TRBV9, the J call TRBJ2-2; D call uncertain. This CDR3 has 13 amino acids. V shed 0 bases and J shed 7 bases, with 7 bases lying between them. Germline V gene data show CDR1 as SGDLS and CDR2 as YYNGEE. CDR3 coding DNA: TGTGCCAGCAGCGTAGCCGGTGACGGGGAGCTGTTTTTT. It codes for CASSVAGDGELFF.